This T cell receptor (beta chain) was retrieved from a study of blood T cell repertoires in COVID-19. The V and J ends lost 2 bases and 7 bases, in that order; junction bases with no gene match: 19. The length of the CDR3 is 18 residues. Germline V gene sequence: CDR1 SGHTA, CDR2 FQGNSA. Clinical history as reported by participants underpinned cohort assignment. The assay was immunoSEQ multiplex PCR, and TCRdb's table has in-frame clones only and misses some. The sample records over 200,000 clones, 75% to 90% being singletons. The receptor's source is a woman between 25 and 40 years old who had been exposed to COVID-19. Sequenced input: PBMCs or T cells enriched from blood (not recorded which). V and J are TRBV7-2 and TRBJ1-2; 7 bases are a match to TRBD1. CDR3 protein: CASSLYLSFGQADVGYTF. Here the CDR3 DNA reads TGTGCCAGCAGCTTATATCTTTCCTTCGGACAGGCGGACGTTGGCTACACCTTC. Combining the CDR3 with reference TRBV7-2 and TRBJ1-2 gives the whole variable domain GAGVSQSPSNKVTEKGKDVELRCDPISGHTALYWYRQSLGQGLEFLIYFQGNSAPDKSGLPSDRFSAERTGGSVSTLTIQRTQQEDSAVYLCASSLYLSFGQADVGYTFGSGTRLTVV.